This T cell receptor beta chain is drawn from a study of T cell responses to AZD1222 COVID-19 vaccine. Whole-study findings and limits: Baseline seropositives among AZD1222 recipients totaled only five to seven. Spike-wide coverage was observed for vaccine-associated CD4 TCRs, with dominant responses at 160-218 and 743-854. Spike-specific TCR breadth and depth were elevated following two AZD1222 doses.

Assay: immunoSEQ multiplex PCR; the TCRdb copy retains only in-frame clones and omits some. Of around 110,000 clones detected, roughly 92% appear once; the ten largest clones hold about 1.4%. The CDR3 has 15 amino acids. CDR1 is MNHEY and CDR2 is SVGEGT in the germline V gene. Trimming left V 2 bases short and J 2 bases short, with 12 bases between. Recipients boosted at about 4 weeks or about 12 weeks are pooled. This clone was found once. The antigen remains unidentified. The starting material was peripheral blood, obtained 28 days after the second AZD1222 dose. The receptor's source is an adult who received the AZD1222 COVID-19 vaccine. The V gene is TRBV6-2 or TRBV6-3, the J gene TRBJ1-2; no definite D call. For the CDR3, the DNA is TGTGCCAGCAGTTACGGGAGAAGCAGGAACTATGGCTACACCTTC. It codes for CASSYGRSRNYGYTF.